This entry features one T cell receptor beta chain sequence. The sample comes from a study of control samples from healthy donors and cancer patients. Per germline, CDR1 SGHDT and CDR2 YYEEEE. Trimming removed 0 bases from V and 5 bases from J, with 9 bases in between. This CDR3 contains 14 residues. Assay: immunoSEQ multiplex PCR; the TCRdb copy retains only in-frame clones and omits some. The sample shows 95,000 to 150,000 clones, roughly 91% of them seen only once. The TCR sequence derives from a man aged 40-55 years in good health. This chain uses TRBV5-6 with TRBJ1-5, with a weak D call TRBD1 (6 bases). The source material was blood. CDR3 sequence reads: CASSLGGHHQPQHF. In nucleotides, the CDR3 is TGTGCCAGCAGCTTGGGGGGGCATCATCAGCCCCAGCATTTT. Together with reference TRBV5-6 and TRBJ1-5, the CDR3 gives the full variable domain: DAGVTQSPTHLIKTRGQQVTLRCSPKSGHDTVSWYQQALGQGPQFIFQYYEEEERQRGNFPDRFSGHQFPNYSSELNVNALLLGDSALYLCASSLGGHHQPQHFGDGTRLSIL.